The text below deals with one T cell receptor beta chain. This record belongs to a study of blood T cell repertoires in COVID-19. Measured with immunoSEQ multiplex PCR; TCRdb has only the in-frame clones, and not every one. The sample consists of hundreds of thousands of clones, roughly 90% of them appearing once. The source material was PBMCs or T cells enriched from blood (not recorded which). This clonotype was sampled from a woman aged 25 to 39 with acute COVID-19.

The CDR3 loop is CASSLDRGKGSYNEQFF. DNA for the CDR3: TGTGCCAGCAGCTTAGATAGGGGAAAGGGCTCCTACAATGAGCAGTTCTTC. This chain connects TRBV11-2 to TRBJ2-1, with a possible D match to TRBD1 (5 bases). CDR3 length: 17 residues. The V gene's germline CDR1 is SGHAT and CDR2 FQNNGV. V gave up 0 bases and J gave up 0 bases, with 12 bases separating them. The full variable domain, rest sourced from reference TRBV11-2 and TRBJ2-1, is EAGVAQSPRYKIIEKRQSVAFWCNPISGHATLYWYQQILGQGPKLLIQFQNNGVVDDSQLPKDRFSAERLKGVDSTLKIQPAKLEDSAVYLCASSLDRGKGSYNEQFFGPGTRLTVL.